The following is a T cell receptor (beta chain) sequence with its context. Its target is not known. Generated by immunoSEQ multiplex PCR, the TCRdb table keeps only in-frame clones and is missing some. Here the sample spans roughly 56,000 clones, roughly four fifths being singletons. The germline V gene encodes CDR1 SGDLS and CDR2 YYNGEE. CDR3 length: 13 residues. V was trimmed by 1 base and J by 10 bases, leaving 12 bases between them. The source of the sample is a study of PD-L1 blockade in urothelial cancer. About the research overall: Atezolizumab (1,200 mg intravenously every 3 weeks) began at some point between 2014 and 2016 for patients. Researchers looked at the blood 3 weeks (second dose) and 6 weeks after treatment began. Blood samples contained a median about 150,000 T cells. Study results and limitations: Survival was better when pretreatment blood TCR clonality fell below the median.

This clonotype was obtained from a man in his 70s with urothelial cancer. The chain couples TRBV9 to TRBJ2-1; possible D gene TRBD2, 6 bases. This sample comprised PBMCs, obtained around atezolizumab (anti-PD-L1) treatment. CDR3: CASSVPGGQEQFF. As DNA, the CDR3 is TGTGCCAGCAGCGTACCAGGAGGGCAGGAGCAGTTCTTC.